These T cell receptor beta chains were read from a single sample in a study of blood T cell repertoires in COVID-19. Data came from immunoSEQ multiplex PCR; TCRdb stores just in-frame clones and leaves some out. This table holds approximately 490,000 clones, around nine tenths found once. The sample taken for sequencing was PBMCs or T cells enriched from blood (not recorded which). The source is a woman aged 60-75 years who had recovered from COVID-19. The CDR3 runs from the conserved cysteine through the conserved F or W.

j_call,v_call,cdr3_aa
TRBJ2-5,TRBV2,CASVTVLSETQYF
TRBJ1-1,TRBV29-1,CSGHTSMNTEAFF
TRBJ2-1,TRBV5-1,CASSRVQGSEKNEQFF
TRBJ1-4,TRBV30,CAWSPMLTENGDEKLFF
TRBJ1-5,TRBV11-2,CASSRDRGGNQPQHF
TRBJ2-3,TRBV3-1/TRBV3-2,CASGTRGRTDTQYF
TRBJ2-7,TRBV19,CASSMSAEGSYEQYF
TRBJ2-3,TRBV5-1,CASSSGTGSTDTQYF
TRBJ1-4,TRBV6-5,CASSYSTGTTNEKLFF
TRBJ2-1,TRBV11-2,CASERGANDEQFF
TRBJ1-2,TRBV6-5,CASTLTGSGYTF
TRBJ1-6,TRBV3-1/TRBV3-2,CASSQVGQGSGTLHF
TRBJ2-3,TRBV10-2,CASKAGEGTDTQYF
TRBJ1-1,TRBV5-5,CASSSGRSNTEAFF
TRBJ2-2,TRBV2,CASSTIPPRDTGELFF
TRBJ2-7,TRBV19,CASSILGRDLGEQYF
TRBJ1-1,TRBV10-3,CAISEAGQVTEAFF
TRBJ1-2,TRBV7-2,CASSPSSGNYGYTF
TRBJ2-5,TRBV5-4,CASSLSKPFGETQYF
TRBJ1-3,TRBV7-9,CASSQDGNTIYF
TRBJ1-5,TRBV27,CASSFLGGNQPQHF
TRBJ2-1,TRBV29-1,CSTIRLAGVYNEQFF
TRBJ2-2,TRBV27,CASSRGTGELFF
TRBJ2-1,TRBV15,CATSPEVGAGGPGEQFF
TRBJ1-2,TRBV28,CASSTQGARAYGYTF
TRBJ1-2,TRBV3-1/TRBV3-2,CASSQAEGTGGYTF
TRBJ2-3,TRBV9,CASSVALGGGQDTQYF
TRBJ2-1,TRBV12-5,CASGLVLAGSNEQFF
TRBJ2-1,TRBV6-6,CASSKSSGNEQFF
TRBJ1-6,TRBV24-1,CATSDRGPNSPLHF
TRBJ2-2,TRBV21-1,CASSNGHRTGGTGELFF
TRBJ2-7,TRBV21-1,CASSRVDRINPYEQYF
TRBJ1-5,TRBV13,CASSLGRGLFQPQHF
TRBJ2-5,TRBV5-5,CASSLLMADQETQYF
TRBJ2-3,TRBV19,CASSLPGSDTQYF
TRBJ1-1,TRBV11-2,CASSPLQGYEAFF
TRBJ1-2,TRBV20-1,CSANSLGAYTF
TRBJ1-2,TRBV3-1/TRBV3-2,CASSQWGLSYGYTF
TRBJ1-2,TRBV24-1,CATSGTDQGLGYTF
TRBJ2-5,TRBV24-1,CATSDPGTGTGGWETQYF
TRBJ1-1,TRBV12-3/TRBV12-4,CASTLTRNTEAFF
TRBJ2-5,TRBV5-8,CASSSWRETQYF
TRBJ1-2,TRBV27,CASSSHSTGGSYGYTF
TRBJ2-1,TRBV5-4,CASSPDSSYNEQFF
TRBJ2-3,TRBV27,CASLGDTQYF
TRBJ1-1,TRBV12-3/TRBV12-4,CASSFDTNTEAFF
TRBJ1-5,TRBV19,CASSNIRTPSQPQHF
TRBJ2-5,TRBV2,CASSEEEGETQYF
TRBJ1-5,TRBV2,CASSSDRGLSNQPQHF
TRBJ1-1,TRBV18,CASSPSQENTEAFF
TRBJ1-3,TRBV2,CASATSGSGNTIYF
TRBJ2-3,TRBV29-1,CSVATGPRDTQYF
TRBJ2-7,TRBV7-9,CASSRGLAGPSSYEQYF